This is a list of T cell receptor beta chains from one sample in a study of cytomegalovirus exposure and HLA in healthy donors. Generated by immunoSEQ multiplex PCR, the TCRdb table keeps only in-frame clones and is missing some. The repertoire includes 150,000 to 200,000 clones, around four fifths of them detected once, and roughly 1.3% sits in the top ten. The sample taken for sequencing was PBMCs. These receptors were taken from a woman between 45 and 65 years old in good health and CMV-seronegative. The CDR3 runs from the conserved cysteine through the conserved F or W. A D gene is named only where the DNA matches it firmly. The size entry is marked missing in some rows and otherwise reads once, few, many or a size class.

cdr3_nt: TGTGCCAGCAGTTTATACAGCCCTAACTATGGCTACACCTTC
cdr3_aa: CASSLYSPNYGYTF
d_call: -
clone_size: -
v_call: TRBV28
j_call: TRBJ1-2

cdr3_nt: TGTGCCAGTAGCCAAGACAGGAACACTGAAGCTTTCTTT
cdr3_aa: CASSQDRNTEAFF
d_call: -
clone_size: -
v_call: TRBV19
j_call: TRBJ1-1

cdr3_nt: TGTGCCAGCACTCAAAGGGAGTGGCAAGGGTTAGATACGCAGTATTTT
cdr3_aa: CASTQREWQGLDTQYF
d_call: -
clone_size: -
v_call: TRBV2
j_call: TRBJ2-3

cdr3_nt: TGTGCCAGCAGCTATCAGGGGACATCCAATGAGCAGTTCTTC
cdr3_aa: CASSYQGTSNEQFF
d_call: -
clone_size: -
v_call: TRBV7-2
j_call: TRBJ2-1

cdr3_nt: TGTGCCAGCAGGCTACGACAGGGAGGCACAGATACGCAGTATTTT
cdr3_aa: CASRLRQGGTDTQYF
d_call: TRBD1
clone_size: -
v_call: TRBV27
j_call: TRBJ2-3

cdr3_nt: TGCGCCCCCTGGGCTAGCGGGAGGGCCGACTACAATGAGCAGTTCTTC
cdr3_aa: CAPWASGRADYNEQFF
d_call: TRBD2
clone_size: -
v_call: TRBV4-3
j_call: TRBJ2-1

cdr3_nt: TGTGCCAGCAGTTTTCAGGGGGCAGTTGGCTACACCTTC
cdr3_aa: CASSFQGAVGYTF
d_call: TRBD1
clone_size: -
v_call: TRBV28
j_call: TRBJ1-2

cdr3_nt: TGCGCCAGCAGCTTAAAAGGGGATTCTGGGGCCAACGTCCTGACTTTC
cdr3_aa: CASSLKGDSGANVLTF
d_call: -
clone_size: -
v_call: TRBV5-1
j_call: TRBJ2-6

cdr3_nt: TGCGCCAGCAGCCATAAGGGACAGGGGGTGAACACTGAAGCTTTCTTT
cdr3_aa: CASSHKGQGVNTEAFF
d_call: TRBD1
clone_size: -
v_call: TRBV4-3
j_call: TRBJ1-1

cdr3_nt: TGTGGTTGCGGGCGGGGCTATGGCTACACCTTC
cdr3_aa: CGCGRGYGYTF
d_call: -
clone_size: -
v_call: TRBV28
j_call: TRBJ1-2

cdr3_nt: TGTGCCAGCAGCGTAGGGCCTTTCACAGATACGCAGTATTTT
cdr3_aa: CASSVGPFTDTQYF
d_call: -
clone_size: few
v_call: TRBV7-2
j_call: TRBJ2-3

cdr3_nt: TGTGCCTGGAGTGGGCTAGCGGAGGCGACCCAGTACTTC
cdr3_aa: CAWSGLAEATQYF
d_call: TRBD2
clone_size: -
v_call: TRBV30
j_call: TRBJ2-5

cdr3_nt: TGTGCCAGCAGCGGGTGGACTAGCGGGGGGGCGGATACGCAGTATTTT
cdr3_aa: CASSGWTSGGADTQYF
d_call: TRBD2
clone_size: -
v_call: TRBV7-9
j_call: TRBJ2-3

cdr3_nt: TGTGCCAGCAGCGCTTCCTCGACGGGAGTGGGCACAGATACGCAGTATTTT
cdr3_aa: CASSASSTGVGTDTQYF
d_call: -
clone_size: -
v_call: TRBV9
j_call: TRBJ2-3

cdr3_nt: TGTGCCAGCAGCTTATACCCCGGCGGCACCTACGAGCAGTACTTC
cdr3_aa: CASSLYPGGTYEQYF
d_call: -
clone_size: -
v_call: TRBV7-2
j_call: TRBJ2-7

cdr3_nt: TGTGCCAGCAGCGCAAGCGCGAACAGGGGGCCCGGGGAGCTGTTTTTT
cdr3_aa: CASSASANRGPGELFF
d_call: TRBD1
clone_size: -
v_call: TRBV9
j_call: TRBJ2-2

cdr3_nt: TGTGCCAGCAGTTTAGGCAGGTCCGGTCAGCCCCAGCATTTT
cdr3_aa: CASSLGRSGQPQHF
d_call: -
clone_size: -
v_call: TRBV28
j_call: TRBJ1-5

cdr3_nt: TGTGCCAGTAGCACATCCCTTACTAGCGGGGGTATCGAGCAGTACTTC
cdr3_aa: CASSTSLTSGGIEQYF
d_call: TRBD2
clone_size: -
v_call: TRBV19
j_call: TRBJ2-7

cdr3_nt: TGTGCCATCAGTGAGTCCCCGGGACGAGGGGGCTTGAACACAGATACGCAGTATTTT
cdr3_aa: CAISESPGRGGLNTDTQYF
d_call: TRBD1
clone_size: -
v_call: TRBV10-3
j_call: TRBJ2-3

cdr3_nt: TGTGCCAGCAGTGAATATGAGGAACCGGCTAACTATGGCTACACCTTC
cdr3_aa: CASSEYEEPANYGYTF
d_call: -
clone_size: -
v_call: TRBV25-1
j_call: TRBJ1-2

cdr3_nt: TGTGCCAGCAGAGCGACAGGGATCTATGGCTACACCTTC
cdr3_aa: CASRATGIYGYTF
d_call: TRBD1
clone_size: few
v_call: TRBV6-5
j_call: TRBJ1-2

cdr3_nt: TGTGCCAGCAGGGAGCTTGGACAGTACACTGAAGCTTTCTTT
cdr3_aa: CASRELGQYTEAFF
d_call: -
clone_size: -
v_call: TRBV7-9
j_call: TRBJ1-1

cdr3_nt: TGTGCCAGCAGCTTAACAGGGGTTCGGTATGGCTACACCTTC
cdr3_aa: CASSLTGVRYGYTF
d_call: TRBD1
clone_size: -
v_call: TRBV11-3
j_call: TRBJ1-2

cdr3_nt: TGTGCCAGCAGCGTAGGTCCCCACACAGATACGCAGTATTTT
cdr3_aa: CASSVGPHTDTQYF
d_call: -
clone_size: -
v_call: TRBV9
j_call: TRBJ2-3

cdr3_nt: TGCGCCAGCAGCCATTTCGCAGGGGGCGCAGAGGGCTACACCTTC
cdr3_aa: CASSHFAGGAEGYTF
d_call: TRBD1
clone_size: -
v_call: TRBV4-1
j_call: TRBJ1-2

cdr3_nt: TGTGCCAGCAGCCTTGACAGGGGGGCAGGAAACACCATATATTTT
cdr3_aa: CASSLDRGAGNTIYF
d_call: TRBD1
clone_size: -
v_call: TRBV7-2
j_call: TRBJ1-3

cdr3_nt: TGTGCCAGCAGCGTAGGTTTAGGGGGAATTAACTCTGGAAACACCATATATTTT
cdr3_aa: CASSVGLGGINSGNTIYF
d_call: -
clone_size: -
v_call: TRBV9
j_call: TRBJ1-3

cdr3_nt: TGTGCCAGCCGCAAACTCAATACAGGGGAAAAACTGTTTTTT
cdr3_aa: CASRKLNTGEKLFF
d_call: -
clone_size: -
v_call: TRBV6-5
j_call: TRBJ1-4

cdr3_nt: TGTGCCAGCAGATTACACGTCGGGACTCCCAACGTCCTGACTTTC
cdr3_aa: CASRLHVGTPNVLTF
d_call: -
clone_size: -
v_call: TRBV5-5
j_call: TRBJ2-6

cdr3_nt: TGTGCCAGCAGCACCGGGACAAAGAACACTGAAGCTTTCTTT
cdr3_aa: CASSTGTKNTEAFF
d_call: -
clone_size: -
v_call: TRBV11-3
j_call: TRBJ1-1

cdr3_nt: TGTGCCAGCAGTGAAAGGGGAAATGAGCAGTTCTTC
cdr3_aa: CASSERGNEQFF
d_call: -
clone_size: -
v_call: TRBV2
j_call: TRBJ2-1

cdr3_nt: TGTGCCAGCAGCCTCCAGGGCGGACGGACCGGGGAGCTGTTTTTT
cdr3_aa: CASSLQGGRTGELFF
d_call: -
clone_size: -
v_call: TRBV7-8
j_call: TRBJ2-2

cdr3_nt: TGTGCCATCACCGCCCCGGGGATGAACACTGAAGCTTTCTTT
cdr3_aa: CAITAPGMNTEAFF
d_call: -
clone_size: -
v_call: TRBV10-3
j_call: TRBJ1-1

cdr3_nt: TGTGCCAGCAGCTTAGCGGGGGACCACAATGAGCAGTTCTTC
cdr3_aa: CASSLAGDHNEQFF
d_call: -
clone_size: once
v_call: TRBV11-3
j_call: TRBJ2-1

cdr3_nt: TGTGCCAGCAGCCAAATAGGGACTGCGTACAATGAGCAGTTCTTC
cdr3_aa: CASSQIGTAYNEQFF
d_call: -
clone_size: -
v_call: TRBV14
j_call: TRBJ2-1

cdr3_nt: TGTGCCAGCAGTTCCTTCGGGACAGGGGCCTACGAGCAGTACTTC
cdr3_aa: CASSSFGTGAYEQYF
d_call: TRBD1
clone_size: -
v_call: TRBV28
j_call: TRBJ2-7

cdr3_nt: TGTGCCAGCAGCCCGGACAGGGGTGGGAGGCAGCCCCAGCATTTT
cdr3_aa: CASSPDRGGRQPQHF
d_call: TRBD1
clone_size: once
v_call: TRBV7-2
j_call: TRBJ1-5

cdr3_nt: TGTGCCAGCAGCTTAATGAAGCGGGGGGGCCAGGTGACCCAGTACTTC
cdr3_aa: CASSLMKRGGQVTQYF
d_call: TRBD2
clone_size: -
v_call: TRBV11-2
j_call: TRBJ2-5

cdr3_nt: TGTGCCAGCAGTGAAGGGGGCAGGGGGCCGGAGACCCAGTACTTC
cdr3_aa: CASSEGGRGPETQYF
d_call: TRBD1
clone_size: once
v_call: TRBV25-1
j_call: TRBJ2-5

cdr3_nt: TGTGCCAGCAGCGTAGGGCTAGCGGGGGGTTACACCGGGGAGCTGTTTTTT
cdr3_aa: CASSVGLAGGYTGELFF
d_call: TRBD2
clone_size: -
v_call: TRBV9
j_call: TRBJ2-2

cdr3_nt: TGCGCCAGCAGCCAGGGACAGGGTGCTGAAGCTTTCTTT
cdr3_aa: CASSQGQGAEAFF
d_call: TRBD1
clone_size: -
v_call: TRBV4-3
j_call: TRBJ1-1

cdr3_nt: TGTGCCATCAGTGAGTCATGGACAGGCCCACTGGAGGACACTGAAGCTTTCTTT
cdr3_aa: CAISESWTGPLEDTEAFF
d_call: TRBD1
clone_size: -
v_call: TRBV10-3
j_call: TRBJ1-1

cdr3_nt: TGTGCCAGCTCACCTTCGACAGGAGCCTACGAGCAGTACTTC
cdr3_aa: CASSPSTGAYEQYF
d_call: -
clone_size: -
v_call: TRBV18
j_call: TRBJ2-7

cdr3_nt: TGCGCCAGCAGCTCGCAGGGGACAGCAAACACTGAAGCTTTCTTT
cdr3_aa: CASSSQGTANTEAFF
d_call: TRBD1
clone_size: -
v_call: TRBV5-1
j_call: TRBJ1-1

cdr3_nt: TGTGCCAGCAGTGTGTGGGCCACCGAATTTAACACTGAAGCTTTCTTT
cdr3_aa: CASSVWATEFNTEAFF
d_call: -
clone_size: once
v_call: TRBV28
j_call: TRBJ1-1

cdr3_nt: TGTGCCAGCAGCTTGGGGGGCGACGAGCAGTACTTC
cdr3_aa: CASSLGGDEQYF
d_call: -
clone_size: -
v_call: TRBV5-4
j_call: TRBJ2-7

cdr3_nt: TGTGCCAGCAGTTACCGAAGACAGGAGGTTGAGCAGTTCTTC
cdr3_aa: CASSYRRQEVEQFF
d_call: -
clone_size: -
v_call: TRBV6-6
j_call: TRBJ2-1

cdr3_nt: TGTGCCAGCAGCTTAGCCCGACAGGGTTGGAACACTGAAGCTTTCTTT
cdr3_aa: CASSLARQGWNTEAFF
d_call: TRBD1
clone_size: -
v_call: TRBV7-9
j_call: TRBJ1-1

cdr3_nt: TGTGCCAGCAGCCGACAGGGCGTGTATGAAAAACTGTTTTTT
cdr3_aa: CASSRQGVYEKLFF
d_call: TRBD1
clone_size: -
v_call: TRBV14
j_call: TRBJ1-4

cdr3_nt: TGTGCCAGCACCAACCCATCGGGGGCTAATGAAAAACTGTTTTTT
cdr3_aa: CASTNPSGANEKLFF
d_call: -
clone_size: -
v_call: TRBV25-1
j_call: TRBJ1-4

cdr3_nt: TGCGCCAGCAGCTTGGATAGGGGCTTCGTCGTTGACGAGCAGTACTTC
cdr3_aa: CASSLDRGFVVDEQYF
d_call: -
clone_size: -
v_call: TRBV5-1
j_call: TRBJ2-7

cdr3_nt: TGTGCCAGCAGTTCTCCCCACAGGGAAAATGAGCAGTTCTTC
cdr3_aa: CASSSPHRENEQFF
d_call: -
clone_size: few
v_call: TRBV28
j_call: TRBJ2-1

cdr3_nt: TGTGCCAGCAGATTACCCGGGACAGCTAACGAGCAGTTCTTC
cdr3_aa: CASRLPGTANEQFF
d_call: TRBD1
clone_size: -
v_call: TRBV2
j_call: TRBJ2-1

cdr3_nt: TGTGCCAGCAGCCGTGGACTAGCGGGGGAGGATCACATTCAGTACTTC
cdr3_aa: CASSRGLAGEDHIQYF
d_call: TRBD2
clone_size: -
v_call: TRBV7-9
j_call: TRBJ2-4

cdr3_nt: TGTGCCTGGAGTAGGGGACTAGCGGGAGTCAATGAGCAGTTCTTC
cdr3_aa: CAWSRGLAGVNEQFF
d_call: TRBD2
clone_size: -
v_call: TRBV30
j_call: TRBJ2-1

cdr3_nt: TGTGCCAGTAGTGAAGGGACTAGCGCGTCCGTGTTCTTC
cdr3_aa: CASSEGTSASVFF
d_call: TRBD2
clone_size: -
v_call: TRBV19
j_call: TRBJ2-1

cdr3_nt: TGCGCCAGCAGCCATATACTAGCGGGCCCCTACGAGCAGTACTTC
cdr3_aa: CASSHILAGPYEQYF
d_call: TRBD2
clone_size: -
v_call: TRBV4-3
j_call: TRBJ2-7

cdr3_nt: TGTGCCAGCAGTTTATGGGGGCCTCTCTATGGCTACACCTTC
cdr3_aa: CASSLWGPLYGYTF
d_call: -
clone_size: -
v_call: TRBV28
j_call: TRBJ1-2

cdr3_nt: TGCGCCAGCAGCTCGGACAGGGGGCTGAACTATGGCTACACCTTC
cdr3_aa: CASSSDRGLNYGYTF
d_call: TRBD1
clone_size: -
v_call: TRBV5-1
j_call: TRBJ1-2